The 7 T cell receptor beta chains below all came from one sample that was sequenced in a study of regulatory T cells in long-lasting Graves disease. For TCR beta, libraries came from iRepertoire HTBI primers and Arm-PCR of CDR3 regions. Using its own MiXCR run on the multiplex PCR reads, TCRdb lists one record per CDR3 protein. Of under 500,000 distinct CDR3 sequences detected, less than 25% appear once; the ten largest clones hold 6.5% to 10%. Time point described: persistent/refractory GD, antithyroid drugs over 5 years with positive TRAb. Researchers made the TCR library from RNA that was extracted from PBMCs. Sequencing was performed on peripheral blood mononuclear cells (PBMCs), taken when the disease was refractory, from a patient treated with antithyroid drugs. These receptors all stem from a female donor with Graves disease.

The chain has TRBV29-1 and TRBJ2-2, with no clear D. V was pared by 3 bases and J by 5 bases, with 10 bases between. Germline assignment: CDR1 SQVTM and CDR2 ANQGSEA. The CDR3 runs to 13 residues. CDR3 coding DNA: TGCAGCGTTGATTTCCAGGCTACCGGGGAGCTGTTTTTT. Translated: CSVDFQATGELFF.

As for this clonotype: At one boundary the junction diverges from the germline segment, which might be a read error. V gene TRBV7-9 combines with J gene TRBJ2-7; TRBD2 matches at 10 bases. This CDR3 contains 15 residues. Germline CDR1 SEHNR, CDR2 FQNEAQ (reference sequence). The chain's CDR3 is CAGSLEAGGLYEQYF. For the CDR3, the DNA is TGTGCCGGCAGCTTAGAAGCGGGAGGGCTGTACGAGCAGTACTTC.

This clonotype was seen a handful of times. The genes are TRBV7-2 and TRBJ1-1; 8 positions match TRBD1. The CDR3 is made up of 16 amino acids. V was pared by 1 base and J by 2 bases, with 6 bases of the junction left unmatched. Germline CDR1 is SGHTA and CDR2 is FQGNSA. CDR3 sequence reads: CASSLGQGLSNTEAFF. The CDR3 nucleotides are TGTGCCAGCAGCTTAGGACAGGGGTTAAGCAACACTGAAGCTTTCTTT.

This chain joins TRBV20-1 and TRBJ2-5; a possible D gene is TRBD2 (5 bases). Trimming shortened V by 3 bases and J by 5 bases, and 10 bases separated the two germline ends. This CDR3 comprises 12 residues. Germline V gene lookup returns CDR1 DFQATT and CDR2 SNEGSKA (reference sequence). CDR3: CSASRGFETQYF. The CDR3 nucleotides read TGCAGTGCTAGTCGGGGTTTCGAGACCCAGTACTTC.

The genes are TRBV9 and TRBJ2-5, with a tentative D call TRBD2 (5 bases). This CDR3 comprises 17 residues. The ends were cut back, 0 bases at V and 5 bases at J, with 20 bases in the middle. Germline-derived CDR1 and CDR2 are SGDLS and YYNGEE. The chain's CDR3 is CASSVGKGEPAVETQYF. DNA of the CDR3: TGTGCCAGCAGCGTAGGGAAGGGAGAACCAGCGGTGGAGACCCAGTACTTC.

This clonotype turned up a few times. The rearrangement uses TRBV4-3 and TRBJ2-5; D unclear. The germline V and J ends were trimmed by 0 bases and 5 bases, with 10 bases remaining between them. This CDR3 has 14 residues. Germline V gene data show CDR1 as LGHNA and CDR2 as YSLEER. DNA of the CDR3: TGCGCCAGCAGCCAAGACCGGGTCCGGGAGACCCAGTACTTC. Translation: CASSQDRVRETQYF.

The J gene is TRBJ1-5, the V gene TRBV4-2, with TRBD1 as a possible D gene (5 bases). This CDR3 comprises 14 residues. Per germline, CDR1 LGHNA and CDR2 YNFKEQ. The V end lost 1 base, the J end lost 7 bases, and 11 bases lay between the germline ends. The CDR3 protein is CASSQAGGGQPQHF. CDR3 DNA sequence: TGTGCCAGCAGCCAAGCGGGGGGGGGACAGCCCCAGCATTTT.